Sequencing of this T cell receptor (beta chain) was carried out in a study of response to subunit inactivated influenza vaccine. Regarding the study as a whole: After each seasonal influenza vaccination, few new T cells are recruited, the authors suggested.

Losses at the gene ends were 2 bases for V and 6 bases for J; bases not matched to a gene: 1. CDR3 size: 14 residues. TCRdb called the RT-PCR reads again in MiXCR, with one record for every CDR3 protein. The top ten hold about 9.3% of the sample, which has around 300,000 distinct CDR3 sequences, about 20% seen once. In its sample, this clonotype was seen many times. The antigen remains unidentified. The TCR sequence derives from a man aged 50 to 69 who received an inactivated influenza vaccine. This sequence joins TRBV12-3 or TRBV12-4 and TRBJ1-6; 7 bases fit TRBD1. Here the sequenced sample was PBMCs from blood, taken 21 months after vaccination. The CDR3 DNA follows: TGTGCCAGCAGTTTATCAGGGGGTAATTCACCCCTCCACTTT. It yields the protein CASSLSGGNSPLHF.